Shown below are 13 T cell receptor beta chains from a single sample sequenced in a study of T cells in Graves' hyperthyroidism and ophthalmopathy. Amplification targeted TCR beta CDR3 regions from RNA transcripts. The HTBI primer set served for first-round RT-PCR of the TCR CDR3. TCRdb redid the calling of the multiplex PCR reads with MiXCR, one entry per CDR3 protein. The sample includes about half a million distinct CDR3 sequences, around 21% seen only once; the top ten take 26%. What was sequenced was blood. The receptors shown here come from a man aged 18 to 30 with Graves' hyperthyroidism.

V is TRBV20-1 and J is TRBJ2-7; perhaps TRBD1 as D (6 bases). V gave up 6 bases and J gave up 3 bases, with 18 bases separating them. This CDR3 region has 14 residues. Per germline, CDR1 DFQATT and CDR2 SNEGSKA (reference sequence). The CDR3, as DNA: TGCAGTGCCACCCCGGGACACTCAAACTACGAGCAGTACTTC. Protein sequence: CSATPGHSNYEQYF.

The chain is built from TRBV28 and TRBJ1-2; D remains ambiguous. Trimming removed 5 bases at V and 4 bases at J, with 11 bases between. Germline CDR1 MDHEN, CDR2 SYDVKM. The CDR3 loop spans 13 amino acids. The CDR3 DNA reads as TGTGCCAGCAGTCCCCCGTCTATCTATGGCTACACCTTC. This sequence encodes CASSPPSIYGYTF.

This clonotype turned up a few times. This chain uses TRBV9 with TRBJ1-5; D is possibly TRBD1 (6 bases). Germline assignment: CDR1 SGDLS and CDR2 YYNGEE. The CDR3 has 15 residues. V lost 3 bases and J 2 bases, leaving 12 bases between the germline ends. Here the CDR3 DNA reads TGTGCCAGCAGCGAGGGGGGTAGGGGCAATCAGCCCCAGCATTTT. Encoded protein: CASSEGGRGNQPQHF.

This clonotype occurred many times. The chain links TRBV28 to TRBJ2-7, with no clear D. Per germline, CDR1 MDHEN and CDR2 SYDVKM. The CDR3 spans 15 residues. The germline V and J ends were trimmed by 8 bases and 0 bases, with 17 bases remaining between them. The CDR3 here is CASSSSTENSYEQYF. The CDR3 DNA sequence: TGTGCCAGCTCCTCCTCGACCGAGAACTCCTACGAGCAGTACTTC.

This clonotype was detected ten times or more. The CDR3 DNA reads as TGTGCCAGCAGTGAAAGAGAGACAGGGAGACCCGGCTGGCAGCCCCAGCATTTT. Translated, it gives CASSERETGRPGWQPQHF. V gene TRBV6-1 combines with J gene TRBJ1-5; 7 nucleotides line up with TRBD1. The CDR3 consists of 18 residues. Germline CDR1 MNHNS, CDR2 SASEGT. The J segment lost 7 bases and the V segment lost 2 bases, leaving 17 bases of the junction unmatched.

In its sample, this clonotype was seen a few times. The chain joins TRBV2 to TRBJ2-7; tentative D call: TRBD1 (7 bases). The CDR3 loop spans 13 amino acids. Germline V lookup: CDR1 SNHLY, CDR2 FYNNEI. The V gene lost 8 bases and the J gene lost 2 bases, with 13 bases spanning the gap. CDR3 nucleotides: TGTGCCAGCGGGGGGACAGATCCCTACGAGCAGTACTTC. Residues: CASGGTDPYEQYF.

Ten or more counts support this clonotype. The gene calls are TRBV20-1 and TRBJ1-2; D is possibly TRBD1 (5 bases). There are 11 residues in the CDR3. Germline CDR1 reads DFQATT; CDR2 reads SNEGSKA (reference sequence). The V and J ends lost 6 bases and 12 bases respectively, with 17 bases between them. CDR3: CSAPTGATDTF. The CDR3, as DNA: TGCAGTGCCCCGACTGGGGCTACGGACACCTTC.

This clonotype was detected ten times or more. The V gene is TRBV6-5, the J gene TRBJ2-3, with a weak D call TRBD1 (6 bases). This CDR3 contains 14 residues. The V and J ends lost 6 bases and 0 bases respectively, with 10 bases between them. The germline CDR1 and CDR2 sequences are MNHEY and SVGAGI. DNA of the CDR3: TGTGCCAGCAGCCACAGGGTGAGCACAGATACGCAGTATTTT. It translates to CASSHRVSTDTQYF.

Many counts were recorded for this clonotype. The chain combines TRBV28 with TRBJ1-5; 10 bases fit TRBD1. The trim removed 7 bases at V and 5 bases at J, leaving 11 bases unmatched. The CDR3 is 16 residues long. Germline loops: CDR1 MDHEN, CDR2 SYDVKM. For the CDR3, the DNA is TGTGCCAGCACCCCCCCACTGGGACAGGGGTATCAGCCCCAGCATTTT. Its translation: CASTPPLGQGYQPQHF.

In this sample, this clonotype turned up many times. V and J are TRBV12-3 or TRBV12-4 and TRBJ2-7; the D is unclear. This CDR3 has 13 residues. V was shortened by 0 bases and J by 0 bases, with 3 bases between the two germline ends. CDR3 protein: CASSLASSYEQYF. The CDR3 DNA reads TGTGCCAGCAGTTTAGCGTCCTCCTACGAGCAGTACTTC.

The gene calls are TRBV20-1 and TRBJ2-2, with 7 bases identical to TRBD1. J was trimmed by 4 bases and V by 2 bases; bases with no gene match: 4. This CDR3 has 14 residues. Germline lookup yields CDR1 DFQATT and CDR2 SNEGSKA (reference sequence). The CDR3 spells CSARRDRSTGELFF. The CDR3 region has the DNA TGCAGTGCTAGAAGGGACAGAAGCACCGGGGAGCTGTTTTTT.

Ten or more counts support this clonotype. The J gene is TRBJ2-2, the V gene TRBV12-3 or TRBV12-4, with D tentatively TRBD2 (7 bases). Trimming shortened V by 5 bases and J by 6 bases, and 25 bases separated the two germline ends. CDR3 length: 18 residues. CDR3 loop: CASSLRTGGGWVSGELFF. In DNA, the CDR3 is TGTGCCAGCAGTCTGAGGACTGGGGGGGGCTGGGTTTCCGGGGAGCTGTTTTTT.

The gene calls are TRBV14 and TRBJ1-2; tentative D call: TRBD1 (5 bases). This CDR3 contains 13 residues. Trimming left V 2 bases short and J 6 bases short, with 10 bases between. CDR1 and CDR2 (germline): SGHDN, FVKESK. The CDR3 sequence: CASSQNPGNGYTF. The CDR3 DNA reads TGTGCCAGCAGCCAAAATCCAGGGAATGGCTACACCTTC.